Listed below are T cell receptor beta chains from one sample, sequenced in a study of beta chain features in type 1 diabetes. The protocol was immunoSEQ multiplex PCR, while the TCRdb copy is restricted to in-frame clones and leaves out a portion. The table has about 150,000 clones, 9% to 9.5% seen once. Material: central memory CD4+ T cells from blood. Every receptor here comes from a man between 18 and 35 years old in good health. CDR3s include the opening cysteine and the closing phenylalanine or tryptophan.

j_gene,v_gene,CDR3aa
TRBJ1-1,TRBV18,CASSNYNAEAFF
TRBJ2-3,TRBV11-2,CASSLYGASGGHTDTQYF
TRBJ2-5,TRBV5-1,CASSHRTSGGETQYF
TRBJ2-1,TRBV23-1,CASSQFRTPKDNEQFF
TRBJ2-7,TRBV5-1,CASSSLAGRVYEQYF
TRBJ2-1,TRBV27,CASSTRDRGNEQFF
TRBJ1-1,TRBV19,CASSTGQAGSTEAFF
TRBJ2-7,TRBV28,CASSILDSFRSQVTYEQYF
TRBJ2-1,TRBV5-1,CASSPWRRGAKTHNEQFF
.,TRBV6-1,CASSDSPSYEQYF
TRBJ2-2,TRBV27,CASRNTGSGELFF
TRBJ1-3,TRBV15,CATSRGPVSGNTIYF
TRBJ1-5,TRBV2,CAGAEVRNQPQHF
TRBJ1-2,TRBV5-1,CASRPTGGNYGYTF
TRBJ2-5,TRBV4-2,CASSQEGGIAGQETQYF
TRBJ1-2,TRBV9,CASSVVQGTGSTYGYTF
TRBJ2-3,TRBV11-2,CASSLVSGGAPDTQYF
TRBJ2-5,TRBV7-7,CASSLGPLQETQYF
TRBJ1-5,TRBV5-4,CASSLGDTRHQPQHF
TRBJ2-7,TRBV4-1,CASSPSGGTGFYEQYF
TRBJ2-7,TRBV7-9,CASSLSGYEQYF